This TCR beta chain was recovered during a study of monozygotic twins with inflammatory bowel disease. This CDR3 is built from 11 residues. Germline assignment: CDR1 DFQATT and CDR2 SNEGSKA (reference sequence). Each CDR3 protein gets one entry in TCRdb, which reprocessed the 5' RACE reads and gives no DNA. The specimen's table records 350,000 to 500,000 distinct CDR3 sequences. The chain combines TRBV20-1 with TRBJ1-4; lacking DNA, the TRBD1 call made by TCRdb goes unchecked. Sequenced input: blood. The TCR comes from a human donor with ulcerative colitis or Crohn's disease, or a healthy co-twin of an affected twin (not recorded which). CDR3: CSASRGEKLFF.